This TCR beta chain was observed in a study of CD8 T cells in ankylosing spondylitis. This clonotype has more than one count but fewer than ten. Its antigen is unidentified. The study's findings and limits: Seemingly characteristic of ankylosing spondylitis blood was a TCR beta motif consisting of roughly 8 highly homologous variants. Disease-associated clones were CD8+ and fairly uncommon in peripheral blood. Disease-linked clones reportedly concentrated significantly in matched ankylosing spondylitis synovial fluid.

Quantitative molecular-barcoded 5'-RACE generated the TCR beta libraries. TCRdb analysed the 5' RACE reads with MiXCR anew, one entry per CDR3 protein. The profile shows a few hundred thousand distinct CDR3 sequences, roughly 12% of them singletons. The origin of this receptor is a male donor with ankylosing spondylitis. The specimen was blood, either unsorted or a sorted T cell fraction (not recorded which).

Here the CDR3 DNA reads TGTGCCAGCAGCCTCGGGACCATCGGGACCCAGTACTTC. Amino acid sequence: CASSLGTIGTQYF. This chain links TRBV9 with TRBJ2-5; either TRBD1 or TRBD2 may fit D (5 bases each). CDR3 length equals 13 residues. The V gene's germline CDR1 is SGDLS and CDR2 YYNGEE. The V gene lost 4 bases and the J gene lost 7 bases, with 14 bases spanning the gap.